The 8 T cell receptor beta chains presented below share a single source sample, sequenced in a study of OX40 agonist ivuxolimab in advanced cancers. Profiling relied on immunoSEQ multiplex PCR, and the TCRdb table lists in-frame clones only, not all of them. The sample lists 37,000 or so clones; less than 85% were seen once. The material was CD4+ or CD8+ T cells sorted from blood, obtained in a trial of the OX40 agonist ivuxolimab. Every receptor here comes from an adult with an advanced solid tumor such as melanoma, head and neck, liver or kidney cancer.

This sequence joins TRBV9 and TRBJ2-2; 11 nucleotides line up with TRBD2. The CDR3 loop spans 17 amino acids. With 4 bases clipped from V and 4 bases from J, the junction kept 9 bases outside the gene matches. Germline-derived CDR1 and CDR2 are SGDLS and YYNGEE. The CDR3 region has the DNA TGTGCCAGCAGCAACCGGACTAGCGGGTTTTTCACCGGGGAGCTGTTTTTT. Amino acids: CASSNRTSGFFTGELFF.

This clone was seen more than once but under ten times. V and J are TRBV4-2 and TRBJ1-6, with TRBD1 identical over 7 bases. Losses at the gene ends were 3 bases for V and 3 bases for J; bases not matched to a gene: 2. Germline-derived CDR1 and CDR2 are LGHNA and YNFKEQ. The CDR3 runs to 15 residues. In DNA form, the CDR3 reads TGTGCCAGCAGCCAGGGACAGAACTATAATTCACCCCTCCACTTT. As protein: CASSQGQNYNSPLHF.

The chain employs TRBV11-2 and TRBJ2-3, with D possibly TRBD2 on 5 matching bases. This CDR3 spans 16 amino acids. The germline V and J ends were trimmed by 4 bases and 4 bases, with 18 bases remaining between them. CDR1 SGHAT and CDR2 FQNNGV come from the germline V gene. The CDR3 nucleotides read TGTGCCAGCAGCTCCCCCTCTAGGCGGGTCGCAGATACGCAGTATTTT. This sequence encodes CASSSPSRRVADTQYF.

The chain couples TRBV7-3 to TRBJ2-3; D is undetermined. Germline values: CDR1 SGHTA, CDR2 FQGTGA. CDR3 length: 12 amino acids. Trimming removed 1 base from V and 4 bases from J, with 3 bases in between. The DNA of the CDR3 is TGTGCCAGCAGCTTAAACTCAGATACGCAGTATTTT. It specifies CASSLNSDTQYF. Full variable domain (remainder filled in from reference TRBV7-3 and TRBJ2-3): GAGVSQTPSNKVTEKGKYVELRCDPISGHTALYWYRQSLGQGPEFLIYFQGTGAADDSGLPNDRFFAVRPEGSVSTLKIQRTERGDSAVYLCASSLNSDTQYFGPGTRLTVL.

This chain connects TRBV15 to TRBJ1-2, with 8 bases fitting TRBD1. The V gene end was trimmed by 5 bases and the J gene end by 8 bases; junction bases not matched to a gene: 10. The germline gives CDR1 LNHNV, CDR2 YYDKDF (reference sequence). This CDR3 is built from 14 residues. CDR3 sequence: CATSFRQGNRGYTF. The CDR3 DNA reads TGTGCCACCAGCTTCCGACAGGGGAACAGGGGCTACACCTTC.

V is TRBV2 and J is TRBJ2-7; unclear D gene. Between the trimmed V and J ends, which lost 4 bases and 6 bases, there was a span of 7 bases. In germline, CDR1 is SNHLY, CDR2 FYNNEI. The CDR3 runs to 11 residues. The CDR3 sequence: CASSATIEQYF. CDR3 DNA sequence: TGTGCCAGCAGTGCAACGATCGAGCAGTACTTC.

V usage is TRBV5-1 and J usage is TRBJ2-3; TRBD2 matches at 9 bases. CDR1 SGHRS and CDR2 YFSETQ come from the germline V gene. This CDR3 contains 17 residues. V was pared by 4 bases and J by 2 bases, with 11 bases of the junction left unmatched. The CDR3 DNA reads TGCGCCAGCAGCCCTCCTAGCGGGGATAGCTTCACAGATACGCAGTATTTT. It is translated as CASSPPSGDSFTDTQYF.

The gene calls are TRBV27 and TRBJ1-6; TRBD1 agrees at 7 bases. The CDR3 consists of 17 residues. Germline V gives CDR1 MNHEY, CDR2 SMNVEV (reference sequence). V shed 2 bases, J shed 0 bases, and the junction held 4 bases outside the gene matches. This CDR3 is CASSLERDSSYNSPLHF. The CDR3 DNA reads TGTGCCAGCAGTTTAGAGAGGGACAGCTCCTATAATTCACCCCTCCACTTT.